Listed here are 18 T cell receptor beta chains from one sample, sequenced in a study of T cells in localized non-small cell lung cancer. Data came from immunoSEQ multiplex PCR; TCRdb stores just in-frame clones and leaves some out. This repertoire shows 10,000 to 15,000 clones, approximately 84% found once; its top ten account for under 30%. Sequenced material: peripheral blood, taken before any cancer treatment. The receptors here all came from a male donor older than 55 with stage I squamous cell lung carcinoma.

This chain joins TRBV7-2 and TRBJ2-5; no clear D gene. V was cut by 1 base and J by 1 base, with 7 bases left in between. CDR3 size: 14 residues. Germline V gene data show CDR1 as SGHTA and CDR2 as FQGNSA. CDR3 loop: CASSLDGPQETQYF. The CDR3 region has the DNA TGTGCCAGCAGCTTAGACGGGCCCCAAGAGACCCAGTACTTC.

This chain joins TRBV9 and TRBJ2-1, with TRBD2 identical over 8 bases. Germline CDR1 is SGDLS and CDR2 is YYNGEE. CDR3 length: 15 amino acids. Losses at the gene ends were 2 bases for V and 6 bases for J; bases not matched to a gene: 7. The DNA of the CDR3 is TGTGCCAGCAGCGTCACCCCTACTAGCGGCAATGAGCAGTTCTTC. Translated, it gives CASSVTPTSGNEQFF.

The chain has TRBV6-1 and TRBJ2-2; 15 nucleotides agree with TRBD2. The germline V gene has CDR1 MNHNS and CDR2 SASEGT. The V gene end was trimmed by 6 bases and the J gene end by 8 bases; junction bases not matched to a gene: 4. The CDR3 is 15 amino acids. The CDR3 DNA reads as TGTGCCAGCAGAGTCGGGACTAGCGGGAGGGGGGAGCTGTTTTTT. Translated: CASRVGTSGRGELFF.

This clone was picked up one time. This chain uses TRBV11-2 with TRBJ1-1; D unclear. V dropped 4 bases and J dropped 2 bases, with 11 bases sitting between them. Germline lookup yields CDR1 SGHAT and CDR2 FQNNGV. The CDR3 sequence is 14 residues long. The CDR3 region has the DNA TGTGCCAGCAGCTCCCAATACATAAACACTGAAGCTTTCTTT. Translated, it gives CASSSQYINTEAFF.

This clone was found a few times. The genes are TRBV5-5 and TRBJ2-3, with TRBD2 as a possible D gene (5 bases). CDR1 and CDR2 from the germline V gene are SGHKS and YYEKEE (reference sequence). The V end was cut by 4 bases, the J end by 0 bases, with 9 bases between. This CDR3 spans 14 amino acids. The CDR3 nucleotides are TGTGCCAGCAGCCCCGGACTGAGCACAGATACGCAGTATTTT. Translated: CASSPGLSTDTQYF.

The chain is built from TRBV19 and TRBJ2-2, with a weak D call TRBD1 (5 bases). The germline V and J ends were trimmed by 2 bases and 3 bases, with 7 bases remaining between them. CDR1 LNHDA and CDR2 SQIVND come from the germline V gene (reference sequence). CDR3 size: 14 residues. CDR3 DNA: TGTGCCAGTAGTATACTAGGGGACACCGGGGAGCTGTTTTTT. Its protein product is CASSILGDTGELFF.

This chain links TRBV4-2 with TRBJ1-4, with TRBD1 as a possible D gene (5 bases). The CDR3 length is 13 residues. The germline gives CDR1 LGHNA, CDR2 YNFKEQ. V was pared by 4 bases and J by 8 bases, with 11 bases between. The CDR3 DNA reads TGTGCCAGCAGCCCGACGAGGGGCGAAAAACTGTTTTTT. Translating it yields CASSPTRGEKLFF.

The V and J genes are TRBV19 and TRBJ2-3; no definite D call. The CDR3 is 11 amino acids. The V end was cut by 9 bases, the J end by 4 bases, with 8 bases between. Germline assignment: CDR1 LNHDA and CDR2 SQIVND (reference sequence). CDR3 nucleotide sequence: TGTGCCAGCCAACTTTCAGATACGCAGTATTTT. This gives the protein CASQLSDTQYF.

The chain carries TRBV6-5 and TRBJ1-1; D is undetermined. Germline V gene lookup returns CDR1 MNHEY and CDR2 SVGAGI. The CDR3 has 14 amino acids. Trimming left V 6 bases short and J 4 bases short, with 15 bases between. The CDR3 loop is CASRPTRTRTEAFF. CDR3 DNA: TGTGCCAGCAGGCCGACCCGGACTCGCACTGAAGCTTTCTTT.

V and J are TRBV7-9 and TRBJ2-5; 8 bases are shared with TRBD1. The V and J ends lost 5 bases and 4 bases, in that order; junction bases with no gene match: 3. CDR1 and CDR2 from the germline V gene are SEHNR and FQNEAQ (reference sequence). This CDR3 is 13 amino acids long. CDR3 protein: CASSQGTGETQYF. In DNA form, the CDR3 reads TGTGCCAGCAGCCAAGGGACAGGAGAGACCCAGTACTTC.

This clone appeared a single time. V usage is TRBV5-1 and J usage is TRBJ2-1; D uncertain. Germline assignment: CDR1 SGHRS and CDR2 YFSETQ. There are 13 residues in the CDR3. Trimming took off 4 bases at V and 9 bases at J, with 14 bases between the two ends. The CDR3 loop reads CASSELSVREQFF. As DNA, the CDR3 is TGCGCCAGCAGCGAATTGTCGGTGCGTGAGCAGTTCTTC.

The chain recombines TRBV7-8 with TRBJ2-1; D perhaps matches TRBD2 (5 bases). From germline, CDR1 is SGHVS and CDR2 FQNEAQ. Trimming removed 1 base at V and 2 bases at J, with 21 bases between. This CDR3 spans 19 amino acids. CDR3 DNA: TGTGCCAGCAGCTTAGAACAAGCGGACGAAATAGGCGCCTACAATGAGCAGTTCTTC. Its protein is CASSLEQADEIGAYNEQFF. Full variable domain (missing parts from reference TRBV7-8 and TRBJ2-1): GAGVSQSPRYKVAKRGQDVALRCDPISGHVSLFWYQQALGQGPEFLTYFQNEAQLDKSGLPSDRFFAERPEGSVSTLKIQRTQQEDSAVYLCASSLEQADEIGAYNEQFFGPGTRLTVL.

CDR3 protein: CASSFVTGSYEQYF. The CDR3 DNA reads TGTGCCAGCAGCTTTGTTACAGGTTCCTACGAGCAGTACTTC. This chain joins TRBV5-5 and TRBJ2-7, with D perhaps matching TRBD1 (5 bases). Germline V CDR1 and CDR2: SGHKS, YYEKEE (reference sequence). This CDR3 has 14 residues. Trimming removed 2 bases from V and 1 base from J, with 10 bases in between.

This clone was seen once. This chain links TRBV11-2 with TRBJ1-2, with D possibly TRBD1 on 6 matching bases. V shed 2 bases and J shed 4 bases, with 23 bases lying between them. In germline, CDR1 is SGHAT, CDR2 FQNNGV. CDR3 length: 18 amino acids. In DNA form, the CDR3 reads TGTGCCAGCAGCTTAAACAGGGAGAGGTATTTAGGTTCCTATGGCTACACCTTC. Residues: CASSLNRERYLGSYGYTF.

V usage is TRBV9 and J usage is TRBJ1-4; D remains ambiguous. V lost 0 bases and J 1 base, leaving 7 bases between the germline ends. The CDR3 has 15 residues. Germline V lookup: CDR1 SGDLS, CDR2 YYNGEE. CDR3 loop: CASSVGIVTNEKLFF. The CDR3 DNA reads as TGTGCCAGCAGCGTAGGAATAGTAACTAATGAAAAACTGTTTTTT.

The chain combines TRBV12-5 with TRBJ2-7, with TRBD1 identical over 9 bases. The germline CDR1 and CDR2 sequences are LGHNT and FRNRAP. J lost 7 bases, V lost 0 bases, and 7 bases had no gene match. The CDR3 is 15 amino acids. This CDR3 reads CASGLVGTGPGEQYF. The CDR3 DNA is TGTGCTAGTGGTTTGGTGGGGACAGGGCCGGGGGAGCAGTACTTC.

The chain couples TRBV27 to TRBJ2-6, with D possibly matching TRBD1 (6 bases). The CDR3 runs 15 residues. Germline V gene sequence: CDR1 MNHEY, CDR2 SMNVEV (reference sequence). V was cut by 6 bases and J by 4 bases, with 13 bases left in between. CDR3 in DNA: TGTGCCAGCAGACCCACAGGGTCCGGGGCCAACGTCCTGACTTTC. It is translated as CASRPTGSGANVLTF.

There are a few counts of this clone. The chain employs TRBV28 and TRBJ2-7; 8 bases line up with TRBD1. The CDR3 has 16 residues. Looked up from germline, CDR1 is MDHEN and CDR2 is SYDVKM. With 6 bases clipped from V and 3 bases from J, the junction kept 13 bases outside the gene matches. For the CDR3, the DNA is TGTGCCAGCAGACCCACAGGGGGTCCAAACCTCTACGAGCAGTACTTC. Translation gives CASRPTGGPNLYEQYF.